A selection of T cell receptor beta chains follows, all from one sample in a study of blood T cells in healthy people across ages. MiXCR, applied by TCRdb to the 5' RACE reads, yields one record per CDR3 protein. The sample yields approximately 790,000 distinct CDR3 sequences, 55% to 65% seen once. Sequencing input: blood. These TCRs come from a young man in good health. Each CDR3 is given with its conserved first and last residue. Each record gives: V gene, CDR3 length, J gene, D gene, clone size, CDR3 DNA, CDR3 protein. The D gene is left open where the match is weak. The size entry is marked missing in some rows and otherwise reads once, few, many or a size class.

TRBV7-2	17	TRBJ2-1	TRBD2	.	TGTGCCAGCAGCACCCGAGCGGGGGGCCAGTCCTACAATGAGCAGTTCTTC	CASSTRAGGQSYNEQFF
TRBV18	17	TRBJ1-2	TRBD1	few	TGTGCCAGCTCACCTACCGGGACAGGGGGCCATTATTATGGCTACACCTTC	CASSPTGTGGHYYGYTF
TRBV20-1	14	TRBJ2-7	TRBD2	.	TGCAGTGCTCGCGCGGGGCTAGCGGTATACGAGCAGTACTTC	CSARAGLAVYEQYF
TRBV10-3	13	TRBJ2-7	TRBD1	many	TGTGCCATCGCGGGACAGGTCTCCTACGAGCAGTACTTC	CAIAGQVSYEQYF
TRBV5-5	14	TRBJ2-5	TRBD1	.	TGTGCCAGCAGCCGACCCGACAGGGACGTTGCCCAGTACTTC	CASSRPDRDVAQYF
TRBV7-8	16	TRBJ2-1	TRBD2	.	TGTGCCAGCAGCTTAGAAACGGAGGGGACGGGAGGTGAGCAGTTCTTC	CASSLETEGTGGEQFF
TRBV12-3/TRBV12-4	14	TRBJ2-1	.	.	TGTGCCAGCAGAGACCCTCCCGAGGGCAATGAGCAGTTCTTC	CASRDPPEGNEQFF
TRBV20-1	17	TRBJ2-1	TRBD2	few	TGCAGTGCTAGAGGATTAGCGGGGGGGCAGGTTGTCGATGAGCAGTTCTTC	CSARGLAGGQVVDEQFF
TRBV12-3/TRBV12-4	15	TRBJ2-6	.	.	TGTGCCAGCAGTCCCCCTTACCCTGGGGCCAACGTCCTGACTTTC	CASSPPYPGANVLTF
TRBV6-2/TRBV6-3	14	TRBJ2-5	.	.	TGTGCCAGCAGCAAAAGAGGGGCCGGAGAGACCCAGTACTTC	CASSKRGAGETQYF
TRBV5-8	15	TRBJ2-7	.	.	TGTGCCAGCAGGCCTCGAGCCGGCTCCTCCTACGAGCAGTACTTC	CASRPRAGSSYEQYF
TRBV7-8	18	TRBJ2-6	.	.	TGTGCCAGCAGCTTAGCGGGGTGGATTCTCTCTGGGGCCAACGTCCTGACTTTC	CASSLAGWILSGANVLTF
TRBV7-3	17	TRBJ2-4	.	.	TGTGCCAGCAACTTAACGAGGCTCGCGGTTGGCAAAAACATTCAGTACTTC	CASNLTRLAVGKNIQYF
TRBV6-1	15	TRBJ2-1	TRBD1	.	TGTGCCAGCAGTGACAGACAGGGCCAATACAATGAGCAGTTCTTC	CASSDRQGQYNEQFF
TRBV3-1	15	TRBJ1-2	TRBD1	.	TGTGCCAGCAGCCAAGTCGGGACAGGCCGACGAGGCTACACCTTC	CASSQVGTGRRGYTF
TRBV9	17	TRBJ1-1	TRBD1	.	TGTGCCAGCACCCCAACCCGGGACAGGGGGCTTTGGACTGAAGCTTTCTTT	CASTPTRDRGLWTEAFF
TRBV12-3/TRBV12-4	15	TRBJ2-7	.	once	TGTGCCAGCAGTGTAACCGCGCGACTAGTCCGCGAGCAGTACTTC	CASSVTARLVREQYF
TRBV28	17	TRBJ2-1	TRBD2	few	TGTGCCAGCAGTCTCCTAGTAGCGGGGGGGCGTTACGGTGAGCAGTTCTTC	CASSLLVAGGRYGEQFF
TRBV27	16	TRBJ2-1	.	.	TGTGCCAGCAGTTGGCAAGGACTGGCGACCTACAATGAGCAGTTCTTC	CASSWQGLATYNEQFF
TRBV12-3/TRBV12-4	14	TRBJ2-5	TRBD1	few	TGTGCCAGCAGCACACACAGGGGTGGAGAGACCCAGTACTTC	CASSTHRGGETQYF
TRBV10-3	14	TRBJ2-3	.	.	TGTGCCACCGAGGTGGATAATCCGCCAGATACGCAGTATTTT	CATEVDNPPDTQYF
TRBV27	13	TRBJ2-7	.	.	TGTGCCAGCAGTCCCACGAGGGGGTACGAGCAGTACTTC	CASSPTRGYEQYF
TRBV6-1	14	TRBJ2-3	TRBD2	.	TGTGCCAGCAGGCCCCTAGCGGGGGCAGATACGCAGTATTTT	CASRPLAGADTQYF
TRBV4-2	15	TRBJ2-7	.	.	TGTGCCAGCAGCCTCCCAGGAGACGGCCCCTACGAGCAGTACTTC	CASSLPGDGPYEQYF
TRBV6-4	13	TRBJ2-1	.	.	TGTGCCAGCAGTGACTCTAGCCACAATGAGCAGTTCTTC	CASSDSSHNEQFF
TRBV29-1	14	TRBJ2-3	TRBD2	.	TGCAGCGACCGGACTAGCCTACGGGGAGATACGCAGTATTTT	CSDRTSLRGDTQYF
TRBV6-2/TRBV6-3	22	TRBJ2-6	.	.	TGTGCCAGCAGTTCCCTCCCCGGGACGGTGACAGTACAACCCTCTGGGGCCAACGTCCTGACTTTC	CASSSLPGTVTVQPSGANVLTF